The clone carrying this TCR beta chain was detected ten times or more. Its antigen is unidentified. MiXCR, run by TCRdb on the RACE reads, gives a single entry per CDR3 protein. The table has about 68,000 distinct CDR3 sequences, approximately 10% seen once. Time point in this sample: pre-sensitization, week 0. Sample treatment: therapeutic diphenylcyclopropenone sensitization with weekly scalp DPC. This record belongs to a study of human T cells and chemical hapten exposure. General observations from the study: Patch test score was positively correlated with the counts of TCRs that had expanded at PT1.

CDR1 MNHEY and CDR2 SMNVEV come from the germline V gene (reference sequence). The CDR3 totals 13 residues. The V end lost 6 bases, the J end lost 4 bases, and 9 bases lay between the germline ends. The sample in question was whole blood, obtained in connection with sensitization to the hapten diphenylcyclopropenone (DPC). This TCR came from a woman aged 45-60 years with alopecia areata. Some clones in this sample may be carry-over from other donors' samples. The chain uses TRBV27 and TRBJ2-2, with TRBD2 as a possible D gene (5 bases). The CDR3 reads CASSWERTGELFF. CDR3 bases: TGTGCCAGCAGCTGGGAGCGCACCGGGGAGCTGTTTTTT.